This T cell receptor beta chain was found in a study of blood T cell repertoires in COVID-19. Study information: The cDNA or gDNA used as material had been derived from T cells, B-cell-depleted T cells, or PBMCs.

Assignments of participants to cohorts depended upon their own reported clinical history. Some clones are missing from TCRdb's copy, which holds only in-frame ones; the method was immunoSEQ multiplex PCR. This table holds 240,000 or so clones, around 86% found once. This TCR derives from a woman in her forties with acute COVID-19. Sequenced: PBMCs or T cells enriched from blood (not recorded which).

As DNA, the CDR3 is TGCGCCAGCAGTCTTGGGACAGGCCCTGGATACGAGCAGTACTTC. Its translation: CASSLGTGPGYEQYF. V usage is TRBV4-1 and J usage is TRBJ2-7; 8 nucleotides align to TRBD1. The CDR3 runs 15 residues. The germline V gene encodes CDR1 MGHRA and CDR2 YSYEKL. V shed 6 bases, J shed 4 bases, and the junction held 11 bases outside the gene matches.